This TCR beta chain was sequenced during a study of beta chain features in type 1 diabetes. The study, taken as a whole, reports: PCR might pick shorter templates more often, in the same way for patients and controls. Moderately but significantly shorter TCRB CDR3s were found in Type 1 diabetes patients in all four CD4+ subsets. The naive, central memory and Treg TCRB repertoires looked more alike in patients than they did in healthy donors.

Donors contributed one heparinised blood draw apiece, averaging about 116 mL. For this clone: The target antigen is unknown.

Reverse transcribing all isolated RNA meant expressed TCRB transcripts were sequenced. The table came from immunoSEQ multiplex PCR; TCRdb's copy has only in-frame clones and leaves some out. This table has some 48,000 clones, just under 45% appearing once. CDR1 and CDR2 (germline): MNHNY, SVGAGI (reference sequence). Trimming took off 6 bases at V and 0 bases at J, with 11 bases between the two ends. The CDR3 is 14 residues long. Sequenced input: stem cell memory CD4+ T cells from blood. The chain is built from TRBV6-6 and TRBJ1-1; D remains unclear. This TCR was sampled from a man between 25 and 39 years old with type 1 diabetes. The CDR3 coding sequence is TGTGCCAGCAGACCCCTTTACATGAACACTGAAGCTTTCTTT. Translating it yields CASRPLYMNTEAFF.